This section outlines one TCR beta chain sequence together with its context. The sample holds a few counts of this clone. This clone's antigen is unknown. No base-level quality is on record; no much larger clone is a single base apart. The trial excluded patients who had a history of autoimmune disease or were on systemic immunosuppression. Peripheral blood for TCR sequencing was collected from all dose cohorts at baseline, on cycle 4 day 1, and on cycle 7 day 1. The samples were taken from a phase I, first-in-human, multicenter, open-label dose-escalation trial of ivuxolimab. Adults with locally advanced or metastatic head and neck squamous cell, hepatocellular, melanoma or renal cell carcinoma were enrolled in the trial. CD4+ and CD8+ T cells were sorted separately from peripheral blood before TCR sequencing. V is cut back by 7 bases and J by 7 bases, with 9 bases in the junction unmatched. The cysteine opens and the phenylalanine closes a CDR3 of 13 amino acids. Only CDR3 DNA is held: 39 bases, read in frame from base 1. CDR1 and CDR2 are read off the germline V gene (reference sequence) as LNHNV and YYDKDF.

These data belong to a study of OX40 agonist ivuxolimab in advanced cancers. Study-wide context: The costimulatory receptor OX40 (CD134) was targeted by ivuxolimab, a fully human IgG2 agonistic monoclonal antibody. Of the approximately 53 patients in dose escalation, about 20 had hepatocellular carcinoma, around 15 had melanoma, 9 had renal cell carcinoma and 9 had head and neck cancer. Prior anti-PD-1, anti-PD-L1 or anti-CTLA-4 therapy was permitted, and checkpoint inhibitors had been received by 40% to 50% of dose-escalation patients. The paper covers the monotherapy dose-escalation part of the phase I ivuxolimab trial, which included N ≈ 57 patients. Intravenous ivuxolimab was administered to patients every 2 weeks at six dose levels: 0.01, 0.1, 0.3, 1.5, 3 and 10 mg/kg. The dose-escalation cohort was 82.7% male with a mean age of about 54 years, ranging from 23 to 79. The point of sequencing TCRbeta in the periphery was to test whether ivuxolimab changed TCR sequence diversity and drove clonal T-cell expansion. Partial responses were achieved by three dose-escalation patients, of whom one had hepatocellular carcinoma and two had cutaneous melanoma.

Genomic DNA was isolated from the sorted cells so that the TCRbeta CDR3 region could be sequenced. The immunoSEQ Assay was used to sequence the TCRbeta CDR3 regions. Not all clones reach the TCRdb copy of this immuneACCESS table, which keeps in-frame sequences only. Checked studies attribute under half of the gap to unresolved V genes and leave the rest unexplained. The sample profile shows roughly 11,000 clones; around four fifths of them were found once. Of the sample, 9.2% falls within the top ten clones. The research as a whole found: Low levels of normalized T-cell clonal expansion were also seen in some nonresponding patients. The antigen specificity of the peripheral T cells that underwent clonal expansion was not determined. In partial responders in the 0.1-3.0 mg/kg groups, normalized peripheral clonal expansion was found to be among the lowest, especially among CD8+ T cells. At doses from 0.1 to 3.0 mg/kg, clonal expansion was seen in both CD4+ and CD8+ blood T cells between baseline and week 6. After ivuxolimab, CD8+ T cells had more expanded clones than CD4+ T cells on average.

The receptor's source is an adult with an advanced solid tumor such as melanoma, head and neck, liver or kidney cancer. This chain is built from TRBV15 and TRBJ1-1; 7 bases in the middle match TRBD1. The specimen was CD4+ or CD8+ T cells sorted from blood, collected in a trial of the OX40 agonist ivuxolimab. The CDR3 in this case is CATKTEGAIEAFF. The DNA is as follows: TGTGCCACCAAGACCGAGGGGGCAATTGAAGCTTTCTTT.